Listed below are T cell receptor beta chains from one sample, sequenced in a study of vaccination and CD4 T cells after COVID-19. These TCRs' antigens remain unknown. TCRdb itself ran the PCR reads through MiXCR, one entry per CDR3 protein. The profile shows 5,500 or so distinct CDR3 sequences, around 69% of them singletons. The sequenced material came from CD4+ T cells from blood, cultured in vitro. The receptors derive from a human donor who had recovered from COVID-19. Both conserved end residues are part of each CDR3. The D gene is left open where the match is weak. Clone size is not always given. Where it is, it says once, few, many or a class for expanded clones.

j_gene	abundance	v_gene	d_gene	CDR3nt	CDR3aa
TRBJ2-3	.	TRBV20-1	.	TGCAGTGCTCTTAGCACAGATACGCAGTATTTT	CSALSTDTQYF
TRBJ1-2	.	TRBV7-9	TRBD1	TGTGCCAGCAGCTTGGCAGGGGGGTATGGCTACACCTTC	CASSLAGGYGYTF
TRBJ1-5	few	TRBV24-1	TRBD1	TGTGCCACCAGCAGCGACAGGGGGCATAATCAGCCCCAGCATTTT	CATSSDRGHNQPQHF
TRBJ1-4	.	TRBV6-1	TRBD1	TGTGCCAGCAGACCAGCGGGACAGGTTCATAATGAAAAACTGTTTTTT	CASRPAGQVHNEKLFF
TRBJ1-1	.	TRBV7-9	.	TGTGCCAGCAGCTTAGAGGGGTACGTCGGGATTACTGAAGCTTTCTTT	CASSLEGYVGITEAFF
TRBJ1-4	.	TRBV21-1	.	TGTGCCAGCAGCCCCCGGATTAATGAAAAACTGTTTTTT	CASSPRINEKLFF
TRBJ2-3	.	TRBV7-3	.	TGTGCCAGCAGCTCCGCCGGGGGTGCAGATACGCAGTATTTT	CASSSAGGADTQYF
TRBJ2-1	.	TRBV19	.	TGTGCCAGTAGTATAGCTAGGATCTCCTACAATGAGCAGTTCTTC	CASSIARISYNEQFF
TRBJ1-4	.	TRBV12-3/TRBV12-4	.	TGTGCCAGCAGTTTAAGGGGATACGAAAAACTGTTTTTT	CASSLRGYEKLFF
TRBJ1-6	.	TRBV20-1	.	TGCAGTGTTTCGCAGGGGTCAAGGTCCTATAATTCACCCCTCCACTTT	CSVSQGSRSYNSPLHF
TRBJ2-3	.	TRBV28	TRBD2	TGTGCCAGCATTCAGCGCGGGAGTGGAGATACGCAGTATTTT	CASIQRGSGDTQYF
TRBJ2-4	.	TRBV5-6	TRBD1	TGTGCCAGCAGCACAGGGGGACTGGGCATTCAGTACTTC	CASSTGGLGIQYF
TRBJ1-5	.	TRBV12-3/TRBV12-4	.	TGTGCCAGCAGTTTATCGAGAAGTAGCAATCAGCCCCAGCATTTT	CASSLSRSSNQPQHF
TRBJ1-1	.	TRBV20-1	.	TGCAGTCCAGGGATCCGAAACACTGAAGCTTTCTTT	CSPGIRNTEAFF
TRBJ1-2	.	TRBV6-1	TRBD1	TGTGCCAGCAGTGCACACCAAAGAACAGGGGGACGCTATGGCTACACCTTC	CASSAHQRTGGRYGYTF
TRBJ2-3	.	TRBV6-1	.	TGTGCCAGCAGCCTAGGGGAGGCCTTGGTCGGTACGCAGTATTTT	CASSLGEALVGTQYF
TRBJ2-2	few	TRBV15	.	TGTGCCACCAGCAGACCTAGGACAGAATGGTCCGGGGAGCTGTTTTTT	CATSRPRTEWSGELFF
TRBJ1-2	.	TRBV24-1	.	TGTGCCACCAGTGACCCGGGGGGATCTTATGGCTACACCTTC	CATSDPGGSYGYTF
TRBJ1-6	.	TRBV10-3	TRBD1	TGTGCCATCAGTGAGCTCCTCGGGACAGGGGATCCACCCCTCCACTTT	CAISELLGTGDPPLHF
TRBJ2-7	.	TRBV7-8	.	TGTGCCAGCAGCTTAGTCGCGGGGGCGCGGTACGAGCAGTACTTC	CASSLVAGARYEQYF
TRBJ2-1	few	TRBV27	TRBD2	TGTGCCAGCAGTTCGTCAAGCCAACTAGCGGGAGTCTACAATGAGCAGTTCTTC	CASSSSSQLAGVYNEQFF
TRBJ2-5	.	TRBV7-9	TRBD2	TGTGCCAGCAGCCTACTGGGGGGGGGTGACAAAGAGACCCAGTACTTC	CASSLLGGGDKETQYF
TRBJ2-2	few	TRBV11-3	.	TGTGCCAGCAGCTCCCGCCGGGGGTCGAACACCGGGGAGCTGTTTTTT	CASSSRRGSNTGELFF
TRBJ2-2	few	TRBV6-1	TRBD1	TGTGCCAGCTGGGACAGGGGGCGCTTCGGGGAGCTGTTTTTT	CASWDRGRFGELFF
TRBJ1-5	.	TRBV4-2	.	TGTGCCAGCAGCCAAGGGCCGGACCTTTATAGCAATCAGCCCCAGCATTTT	CASSQGPDLYSNQPQHF
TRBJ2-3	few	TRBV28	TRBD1	TGTGCCAGCAGTTTGTCTAGACAGGGGGCAGATACGCAGTATTTT	CASSLSRQGADTQYF
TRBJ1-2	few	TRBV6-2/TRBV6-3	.	TGTGCCAGCAGATACGACGGAGGGTTCATCGGCTACACCTTC	CASRYDGGFIGYTF